A selection of T cell receptor beta chains follows, all from one sample in a study of T cells in Graves' hyperthyroidism and ophthalmopathy. TCRdb analysed the multiplex PCR reads with MiXCR anew, one entry per CDR3 protein. The sample yields fewer than 900,000 distinct CDR3 sequences, about 19% seen once. The sample consisted of blood. The receptors were sampled from a woman aged 45-60 years with Graves' hyperthyroidism that later progressed to Graves' ophthalmopathy. Each CDR3 is given with its conserved first and last residue. The D gene is left open where the match is weak. The size entry is marked missing in some rows and otherwise reads once, few, many or a size class.

abundance,j_gene,d_gene,v_gene,CDR3nt,CDR3aa
few,TRBJ2-1,-,TRBV5-1,TGCGCCAGCAGCTTGCCAGGACAGATTCACAATGAGCAGTTCTTC,CASSLPGQIHNEQFF
-,TRBJ2-1,TRBD2,TRBV3-1,TGTGCCAGCAGCCAAGATCCGCCTAGCGGGGGGGCAGATGAGCAGTTCTTC,CASSQDPPSGGADEQFF
many,TRBJ2-7,-,TRBV28,TGTGCCAGCACGCCATTCGAGGCGAGCTCCTACGAGCAGTACTTC,CASTPFEASSYEQYF
-,TRBJ1-1,-,TRBV6-1,TGTGCCAGCACCCTAAACAGGAACACTGAAGCTTTCTTT,CASTLNRNTEAFF
-,TRBJ2-2,-,TRBV12-3/TRBV12-4,TGTGCCAGCACCATCGGTGGGAACACCGGGGAGCTGTTTTTT,CASTIGGNTGELFF
-,TRBJ2-1,TRBD1,TRBV5-6,TGTGCCAGCAGGCCGACAGGGGGCCTAGGCAATGAGCAGTTCTTC,CASRPTGGLGNEQFF
many,TRBJ1-5,-,TRBV15,TGTGCCACCAGCAGAGATAGGGCAGCAAATCAGCCCCAGCATTTT,CATSRDRAANQPQHF
-,TRBJ2-1,-,TRBV11-2,TGTGCCAGCTCCACCGGGGGCTCCCACAATGAGCAGTTCTTC,CASSTGGSHNEQFF
many,TRBJ2-7,TRBD1,TRBV2,TGTGCCAGCCGACTGGACAGGAGCCTTAGCTACGAGCAGTACTTC,CASRLDRSLSYEQYF
many,TRBJ2-1,-,TRBV11-2,TGTGCCAGCAGTTCGAGAGGGAATGAGCAGTTCTTC,CASSSRGNEQFF
-,TRBJ2-1,-,TRBV14,TGTGCCAGCAGAATGCAGACTCGCACCGAGCAGTTCTTC,CASRMQTRTEQFF
few,TRBJ1-1,-,TRBV24-1,TGTGCCACCTCGGGACCCATGAACACTGAAGCTTTCTTT,CATSGPMNTEAFF
-,TRBJ2-7,-,TRBV10-2,TGCGCCAGCTCCCCGCACAAGTACGAGCAGTACTTC,CASSPHKYEQYF
-,TRBJ1-3,-,TRBV19,TGTGCCAGTAGTATCCCTGCAGGGCCGACGGGTGGAAACACCATATATTTT,CASSIPAGPTGGNTIYF
many,TRBJ1-5,-,TRBV11-2,TGTGCCAGCAGCTTAGTTGCCCAGGGAAGCAATCAGCCCCAGCATTTT,CASSLVAQGSNQPQHF
many,TRBJ2-7,-,TRBV27,TGTGCCAGCCAGGGGAGCTCCTACGAGCAGTACTTC,CASQGSSYEQYF
-,TRBJ2-1,TRBD2,TRBV10-1,TGCGCCAGCAGTGAGTCGGTAGCGGGGGATGAGCAGTTCTTC,CASSESVAGDEQFF
many,TRBJ1-3,-,TRBV5-1,TGCGCCAGCAGCTTGACAGGGACCAGCTCTGGAAACACCATATATTTT,CASSLTGTSSGNTIYF
-,TRBJ1-1,TRBD1,TRBV29-1,TGCAGCGTTGAAATGGGACAGGGAAAGACGTTCTTT,CSVEMGQGKTFF
many,TRBJ1-4,-,TRBV5-1,TGCGCCAGCAGCCTGCAGACAGCGCAAAATAATGAAAAACTGTTTTTT,CASSLQTAQNNEKLFF
many,TRBJ2-1,TRBD2,TRBV20-1,TGCAGTGCTCTGACTAGCGGGGGTTACAATGAGCAGTTCTTC,CSALTSGGYNEQFF
-,TRBJ2-1,-,TRBV5-1,TGCGCCAGCAGCCCCATCCTGAGAAATGAGCAGTTCTTC,CASSPILRNEQFF
few,TRBJ1-6,-,TRBV7-6,TGTGCCAGCAGCCAACGCCCCCCTATGGACAGTTATAATTCACCCCTCCACTTT,CASSQRPPMDSYNSPLHF
-,TRBJ1-1,-,TRBV4-1,TGCGCCAGCAGCCAAAGCGGGGAGTTGTCAGCTTTCTTT,CASSQSGELSAFF
few,TRBJ2-3,-,TRBV5-1,TGCGCCAGCAGCCTGAACTTCGTCACGGATACGCAGTATTTT,CASSLNFVTDTQYF
few,TRBJ1-4,-,TRBV15,TGTGCCACCAGGGGGTCGGGGGGTTTCGGTAAACTGTTTTTT,CATRGSGGFGKLFF
-,TRBJ1-1,-,TRBV19,TGTGCCAGTAGTATCGGTTTGACTGAAGCTTTCTTT,CASSIGLTEAFF
many,TRBJ1-1,TRBD1,TRBV5-1,TGCGCCAGCAGCTTACTAGACAGGGGAACAGAAGCTTTCTTT,CASSLLDRGTEAFF
few,TRBJ2-5,-,TRBV19,TGTGCCAGTAGTTCGTGGGGGGGCCTCGAGACCCAGTACTTC,CASSSWGGLETQYF
-,TRBJ1-2,TRBD1,TRBV5-1,TGCGCCAGCAGCTTAGGACAGGGGACGAGGGGCTACACCTTC,CASSLGQGTRGYTF
-,TRBJ1-2,-,TRBV20-1,TGCAGTGCTCGGACAGCTCCTAACTATGGCTACACCTTC,CSARTAPNYGYTF
few,TRBJ1-6,-,TRBV3-1,TGTGCCAGCAGCCAAGTTCCCGGGGGCAATTCACCCCTCCACTTT,CASSQVPGGNSPLHF
many,TRBJ1-5,TRBD1,TRBV2,TGTGCCAGCAGAGGGACAGACAACAGCAATCAGCCCCAGCATTTT,CASRGTDNSNQPQHF
-,TRBJ2-7,TRBD2,TRBV18,TGTGCCAGCTCACCACTCGAACGGGGCGGGGGTACCTACGAGCAGTACTTC,CASSPLERGGGTYEQYF
-,TRBJ2-7,TRBD2,TRBV9,TGTGCCAGCAGCCAGGGACTATCTACTTACGAGCAGTACTTC,CASSQGLSTYEQYF
few,TRBJ2-7,TRBD1,TRBV18,TGTGCCAGCTCACCATTGGGACAGCCACCTTCGGAGCAGTACTTC,CASSPLGQPPSEQYF
many,TRBJ2-7,TRBD1,TRBV3-1,TGTGCCAGCAGCCGGGACAGGGTTCACTACGAGCAGTACTTC,CASSRDRVHYEQYF
many,TRBJ2-3,-,TRBV5-6,TGTGCCAGCAGCATCAGACCTTCTAGCACAGATACGCAGTATTTT,CASSIRPSSTDTQYF
many,TRBJ2-7,-,TRBV20-1,TGCAGTGCTAGAGATCCCTACTCCTACGAGCAGTACTTC,CSARDPYSYEQYF
-,TRBJ2-3,TRBD1,TRBV10-3,TGTGCCACCACAGGGGGGAAAGATACGCAGTATTTT,CATTGGKDTQYF
many,TRBJ1-3,-,TRBV9,TGTGCCAGCAGCGTAGCCGCTGGGGGTGGAAACACCATATATTTT,CASSVAAGGGNTIYF
-,TRBJ1-1,TRBD1,TRBV2,TGTGCCAACCAGGGACAGCCGGGTGAGGATGAAGCTTTCTTT,CANQGQPGEDEAFF
few,TRBJ1-6,TRBD1,TRBV4-1,TGCGCCAGCAGCCAAGATGGTCAGGGGGTGAACACCCTCCACTTT,CASSQDGQGVNTLHF
few,TRBJ2-5,TRBD1,TRBV10-3,TGTGCCATCAGTGAGTCCCGGGACAGCAAAGAGACCCAGTACTTC,CAISESRDSKETQYF
-,TRBJ1-5,-,TRBV25-1,TGTGCCAGCAGTGAATACAATCAGCCCCAGCATTTT,CASSEYNQPQHF
-,TRBJ2-3,TRBD1,TRBV6-1,TGTGCCAGCACCCCGGACAGGGTTACGCAGTATTTT,CASTPDRVTQYF
many,TRBJ2-1,-,TRBV4-1,TGCGCCAGCAGCCGAGCAGGGTGGGCGCATGAGCAGTTCTTC,CASSRAGWAHEQFF
-,TRBJ1-1,TRBD1,TRBV19,TGTGCCAGTAGTACCCAAACAGGGGGAAACACTGAAGCTTTCTTT,CASSTQTGGNTEAFF
few,TRBJ1-5,TRBD1,TRBV6-5,TGTGCCAGCAGTTACAAACAGGGGGGAGGGCAGCCCCAGCATTTT,CASSYKQGGGQPQHF